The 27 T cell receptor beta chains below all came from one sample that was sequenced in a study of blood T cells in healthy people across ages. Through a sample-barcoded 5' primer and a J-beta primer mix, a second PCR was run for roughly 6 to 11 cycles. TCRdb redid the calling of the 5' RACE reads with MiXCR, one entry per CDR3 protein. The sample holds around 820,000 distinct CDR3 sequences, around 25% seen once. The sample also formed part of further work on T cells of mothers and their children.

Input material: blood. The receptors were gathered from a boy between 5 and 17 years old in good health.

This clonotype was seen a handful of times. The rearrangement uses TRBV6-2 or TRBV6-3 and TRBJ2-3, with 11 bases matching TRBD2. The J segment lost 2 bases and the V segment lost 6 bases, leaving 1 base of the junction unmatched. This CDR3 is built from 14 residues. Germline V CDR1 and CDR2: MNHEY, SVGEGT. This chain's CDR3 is CASRTSGDTDTQYF. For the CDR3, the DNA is TGTGCCAGCAGGACTAGCGGGGACACAGATACGCAGTATTTT.

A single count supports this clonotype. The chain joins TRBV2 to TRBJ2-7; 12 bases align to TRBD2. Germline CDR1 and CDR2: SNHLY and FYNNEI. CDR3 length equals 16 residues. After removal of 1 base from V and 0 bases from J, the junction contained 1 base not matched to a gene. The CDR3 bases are TGTGCCAGCAGTGAAGAGACTAGCGGGGGCTCCTACGAGCAGTACTTC. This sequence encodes CASSEETSGGSYEQYF.

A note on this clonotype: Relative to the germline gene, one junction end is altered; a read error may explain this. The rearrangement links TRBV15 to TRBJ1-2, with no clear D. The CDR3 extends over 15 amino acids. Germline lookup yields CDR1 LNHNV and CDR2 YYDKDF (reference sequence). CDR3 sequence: CATSREMAPAYGYNF. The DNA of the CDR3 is TGTGCCACCAGCAGAGAAATGGCACCAGCGTATGGCTACAACTTC.

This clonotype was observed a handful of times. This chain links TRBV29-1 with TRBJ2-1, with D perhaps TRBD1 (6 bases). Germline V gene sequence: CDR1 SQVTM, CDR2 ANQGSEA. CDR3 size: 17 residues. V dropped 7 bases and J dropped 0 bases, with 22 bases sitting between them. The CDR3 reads CSGGGFPGTYSYNEQFF. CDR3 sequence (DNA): TGCAGCGGAGGGGGTTTCCCCGGGACCTACTCCTACAATGAGCAGTTCTTC.

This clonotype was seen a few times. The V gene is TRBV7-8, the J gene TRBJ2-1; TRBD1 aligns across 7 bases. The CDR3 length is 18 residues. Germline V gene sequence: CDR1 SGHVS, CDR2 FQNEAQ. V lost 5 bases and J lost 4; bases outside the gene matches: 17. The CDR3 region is CASSLRDSIALMYNEQFF. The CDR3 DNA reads TGTGCCAGCAGCCTCCGGGACAGTATTGCCCTAATGTACAATGAGCAGTTCTTC.

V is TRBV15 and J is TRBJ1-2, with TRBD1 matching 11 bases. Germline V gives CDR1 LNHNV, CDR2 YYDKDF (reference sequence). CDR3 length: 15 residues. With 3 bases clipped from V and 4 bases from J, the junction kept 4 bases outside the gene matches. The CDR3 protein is CATSSPGQGGYGYTF. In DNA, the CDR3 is TGTGCCACCAGCAGCCCGGGACAGGGGGGCTATGGCTACACCTTC.

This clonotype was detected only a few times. The CDR3 DNA reads TGTGCCAGCAGTGTCTCGAGAAATCGGGAGACCCAGTACTTC. Protein product: CASSVSRNRETQYF. J is TRBJ2-5 and V is TRBV2; no reliable D call. The ends were cut back, 4 bases at V and 5 bases at J, with 14 bases in the middle. The CDR3 has 14 amino acids. Germline V lookup: CDR1 SNHLY, CDR2 FYNNEI.

In DNA form, the CDR3 reads TGTGCCAGCAGCTTTCTGTCGGGACATCGGAACACTGAAGCTTTCTTT. Protein sequence: CASSFLSGHRNTEAFF. The chain is built from TRBV5-5 and TRBJ1-1; possibly TRBD1 for D (6 bases). Germline V CDR1 and CDR2: SGHKS, YYEKEE (reference sequence). Trimming took 2 bases from V and 1 from J, leaving 15 bases between them. CDR3 length equals 16 residues.

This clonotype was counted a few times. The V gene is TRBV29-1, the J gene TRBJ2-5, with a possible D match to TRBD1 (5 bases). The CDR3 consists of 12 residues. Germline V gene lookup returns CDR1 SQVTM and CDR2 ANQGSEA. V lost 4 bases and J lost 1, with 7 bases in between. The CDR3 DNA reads TGCAGCGTTGGACAGAGCCAAGAGACCCAGTACTTC. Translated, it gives CSVGQSQETQYF.

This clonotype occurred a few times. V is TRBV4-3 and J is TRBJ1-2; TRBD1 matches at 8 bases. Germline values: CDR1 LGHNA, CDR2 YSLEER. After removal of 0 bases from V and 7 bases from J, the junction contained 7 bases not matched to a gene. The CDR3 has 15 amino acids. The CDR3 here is CASSQDQEDRAGYTF. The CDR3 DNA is TGCGCCAGCAGCCAAGACCAGGAGGACAGGGCTGGCTACACCTTC.

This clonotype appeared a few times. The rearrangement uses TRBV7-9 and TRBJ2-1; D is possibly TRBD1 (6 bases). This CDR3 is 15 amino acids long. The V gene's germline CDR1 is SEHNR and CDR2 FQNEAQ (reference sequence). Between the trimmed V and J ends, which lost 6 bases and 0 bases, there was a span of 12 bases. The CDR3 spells CASRPVDSSYNEQFF. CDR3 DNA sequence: TGTGCCAGCAGACCCGTGGACAGCTCCTACAATGAGCAGTTCTTC. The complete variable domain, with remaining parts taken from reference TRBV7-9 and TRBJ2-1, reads DTGVSQNPRHKITKRGQNVTFRCDPISEHNRLYWYRQTLGQGPEFLTYFQNEAQLEKSRLLSDRFSAERPKGSFSTLEIQRTEQGDSAMYLCASRPVDSSYNEQFFGPGTRLTVL.

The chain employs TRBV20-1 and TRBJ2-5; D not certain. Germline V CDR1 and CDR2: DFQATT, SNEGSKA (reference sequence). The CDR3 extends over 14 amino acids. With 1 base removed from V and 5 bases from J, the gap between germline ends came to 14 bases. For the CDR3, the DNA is TGCAGTGCTAGAGGTCACTCCAAGCACGAGACCCAGTACTTC. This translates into CSARGHSKHETQYF.

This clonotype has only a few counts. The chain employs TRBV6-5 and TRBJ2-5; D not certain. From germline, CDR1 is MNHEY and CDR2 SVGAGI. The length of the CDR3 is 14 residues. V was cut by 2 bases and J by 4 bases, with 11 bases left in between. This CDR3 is CASSYGGPRETQYF. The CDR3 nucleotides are TGTGCCAGCAGTTACGGTGGACCGCGAGAGACCCAGTACTTC.

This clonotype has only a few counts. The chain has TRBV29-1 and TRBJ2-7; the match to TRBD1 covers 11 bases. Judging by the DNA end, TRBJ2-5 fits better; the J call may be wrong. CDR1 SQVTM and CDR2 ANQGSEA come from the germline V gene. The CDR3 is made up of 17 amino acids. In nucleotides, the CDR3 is TGCAGCATTAAAACCGTGGACAGGGGGCGAGAATGGGAGACCCAGTACTTC. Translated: CSIKTVDRGREWETQYF.

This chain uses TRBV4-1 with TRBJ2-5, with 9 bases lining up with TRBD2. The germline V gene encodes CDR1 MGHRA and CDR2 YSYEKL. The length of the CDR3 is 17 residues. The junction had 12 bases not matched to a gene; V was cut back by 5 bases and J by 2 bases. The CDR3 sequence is CASSGPFGTSSQETQYF. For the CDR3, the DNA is TGCGCCAGCAGCGGCCCGTTCGGGACTAGCTCTCAAGAGACCCAGTACTTC.

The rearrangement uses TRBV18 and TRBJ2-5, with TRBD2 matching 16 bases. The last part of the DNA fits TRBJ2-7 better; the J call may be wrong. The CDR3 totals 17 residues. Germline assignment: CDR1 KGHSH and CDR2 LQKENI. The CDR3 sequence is CASSPPGLAGGTYEQYF. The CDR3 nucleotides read TGTGCCAGCTCACCACCGGGACTAGCGGGAGGGACCTACGAGCAGTACTTC.

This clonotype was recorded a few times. Written as DNA, the CDR3 is TGCAGCGTGGATGGGACCGGGACTATCTATGGGACCCAGTACTTC. It yields the protein CSVDGTGTIYGTQYF. V and J are TRBV29-1 and TRBJ2-1, with 7 bases aligning to TRBD2. The DNA end is more similar to TRBJ2-5, so the J call may be wrong. CDR1 and CDR2 from the germline V gene are SQVTM and ANQGSEA. This CDR3 is 15 amino acids long.

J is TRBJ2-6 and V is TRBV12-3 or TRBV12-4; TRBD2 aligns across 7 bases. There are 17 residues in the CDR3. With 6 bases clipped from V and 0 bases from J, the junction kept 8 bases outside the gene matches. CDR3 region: CASRERDAGSGANVLTF. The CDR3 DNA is TGTGCCAGCAGGGAGCGGGATGCGGGCTCTGGGGCCAACGTCCTGACTTTC.

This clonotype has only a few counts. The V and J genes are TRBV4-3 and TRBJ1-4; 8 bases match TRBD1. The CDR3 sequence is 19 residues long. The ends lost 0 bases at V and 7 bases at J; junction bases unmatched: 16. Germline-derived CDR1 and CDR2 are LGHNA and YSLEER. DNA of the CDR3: TGCGCCAGCAGCCAAGATAAGATCCTTCCAGGGGGCGAGTCTGAAAAACTGTTTTTT. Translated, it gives CASSQDKILPGGESEKLFF.

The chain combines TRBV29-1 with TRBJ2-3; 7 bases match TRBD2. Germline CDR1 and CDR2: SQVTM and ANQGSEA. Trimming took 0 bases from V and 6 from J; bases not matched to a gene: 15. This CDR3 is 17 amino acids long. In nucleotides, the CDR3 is TGCAGCGTTGAAGACCTCGAGGTTTCGGGAGGAAGCGATACGCAGTATTTT. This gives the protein CSVEDLEVSGGSDTQYF.

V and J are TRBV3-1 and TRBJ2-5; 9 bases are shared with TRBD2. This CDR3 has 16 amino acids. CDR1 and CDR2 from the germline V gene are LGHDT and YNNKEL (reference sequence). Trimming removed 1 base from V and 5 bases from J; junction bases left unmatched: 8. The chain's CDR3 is CASSQGAGGIAETQYF. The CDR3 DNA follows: TGTGCCAGCAGCCAAGGGGCGGGGGGGATCGCGGAGACCCAGTACTTC.

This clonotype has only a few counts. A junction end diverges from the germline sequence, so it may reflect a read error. The CDR3 nucleotides are TGTGCCAGCAGCGTAAGACAGGGCCCTAATGAAAAACTGGTTTTT. Its translation: CASSVRQGPNEKLVF. The V gene is TRBV9, the J gene TRBJ1-4, with 7 bases matching TRBD1. There are 15 residues in the CDR3. The germline V gene has CDR1 SGDLS and CDR2 YYNGEE.

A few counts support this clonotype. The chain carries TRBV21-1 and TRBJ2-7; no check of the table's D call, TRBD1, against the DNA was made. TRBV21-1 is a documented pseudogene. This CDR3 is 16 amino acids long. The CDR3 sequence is CASSKTSGQGPYEQYF. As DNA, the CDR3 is TGTGCCAGCAGCAAAACCTCGGGACAGGGGCCCTACGAGCAGTACTTC.

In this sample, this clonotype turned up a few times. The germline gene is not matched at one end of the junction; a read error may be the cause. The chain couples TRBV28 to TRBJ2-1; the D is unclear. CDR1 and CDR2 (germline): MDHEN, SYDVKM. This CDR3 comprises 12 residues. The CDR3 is CASSLITGPLIF. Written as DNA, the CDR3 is TGTGCCAGCAGTTTAATTACTGGACCTTTAATCTTC.

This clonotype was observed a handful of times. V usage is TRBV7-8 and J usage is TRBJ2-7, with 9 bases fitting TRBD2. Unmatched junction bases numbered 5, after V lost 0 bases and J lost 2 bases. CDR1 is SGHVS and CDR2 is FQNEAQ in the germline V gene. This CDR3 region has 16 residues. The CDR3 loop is CASSLALAGVTYEQYF. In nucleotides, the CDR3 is TGTGCCAGCAGCTTAGCGTTAGCGGGAGTCACCTACGAGCAGTACTTC.

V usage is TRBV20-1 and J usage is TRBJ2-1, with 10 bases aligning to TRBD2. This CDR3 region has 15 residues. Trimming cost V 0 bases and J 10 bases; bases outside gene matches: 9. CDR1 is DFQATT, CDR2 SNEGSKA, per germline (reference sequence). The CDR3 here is CSARDPLAGDREQFF. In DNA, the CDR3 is TGCAGTGCTAGAGATCCCCTAGCGGGAGATCGGGAGCAGTTCTTC.

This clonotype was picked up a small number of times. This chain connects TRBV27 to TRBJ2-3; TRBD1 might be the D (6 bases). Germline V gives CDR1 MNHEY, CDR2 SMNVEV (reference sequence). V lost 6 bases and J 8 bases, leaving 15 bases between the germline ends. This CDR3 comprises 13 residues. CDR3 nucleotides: TGTGCCAGCAGCTCGGGACAAATGGCTACGCAGTATTTT. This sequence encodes CASSSGQMATQYF.